Following are 30 T cell receptor beta chains from one sample sequenced in a study of T cells in Graves' hyperthyroidism and ophthalmopathy. The investigators amplified TCR beta CDR3 regions from RNA transcripts. HTBI primers were used for first-round RT-PCR of the TCR CDR3. A single record per CDR3 protein comes from TCRdb applying MiXCR to the multiplex PCR reads. The sample shows roughly 420,000 distinct CDR3 sequences, more than 15% of them seen only once. The sequencing input was blood. The receptor set was obtained from a woman between 18 and 29 years old with Graves' hyperthyroidism.

This clonotype occurred a few times. The chain is built from TRBV5-1 and TRBJ1-1; D uncertain. Germline loops: CDR1 SGHRS, CDR2 YFSETQ. V was shortened by 4 bases and J by 4 bases, with 14 bases between the two germline ends. The CDR3 covers 14 residues. The CDR3: CASSPSGEATEAFF. DNA for the CDR3: TGCGCCAGCAGCCCCAGCGGTGAAGCCACTGAAGCTTTCTTT.

A word on this clonotype: A much larger clone is a single base away; this may be a read error. The chain couples TRBV29-1 to TRBJ2-1; 8 positions match TRBD2. Germline V CDR1 and CDR2: SQVTM, ANQGSEA. The length of the CDR3 is 14 residues. CDR3 DNA sequence: TGCAACGTTGACGGCGGGGGGTGGATCAATGAGCAGTTCTTC. Translating it yields CNVDGGGWINEQFF.

The rearrangement links TRBV11-2 to TRBJ1-2; D perhaps matches TRBD1 (5 bases). The CDR3 extends over 13 amino acids. Trimming cost V 5 bases and J 6 bases, with 13 bases left between them. Germline V gene data show CDR1 as SGHAT and CDR2 as FQNNGV. CDR3 nucleotides: TGTGCCAGCAGCCACCGGGGACCCGATGGCTACACCTTC. Its protein product is CASSHRGPDGYTF.

This clonotype was counted at least ten times. The chain joins TRBV6-6 to TRBJ1-2, with D perhaps TRBD1 (6 bases). Trimming removed 0 bases at V and 0 bases at J, with 14 bases between. Germline loops: CDR1 MNHNY, CDR2 SVGAGI (reference sequence). CDR3 length: 17 residues. The CDR3, as DNA: TGTGCCAGCAGTTACTCGAGTATTCGGACAGCTAACTATGGCTACACCTTC. Residues: CASSYSSIRTANYGYTF.

The sample holds many counts of this clonotype. For the CDR3, the DNA is TGTGCCATCAGTAGGGAAAGCGGGGGTCGGAACAATGAGCAGTTCTTC. This gives the protein CAISRESGGRNNEQFF. The chain combines TRBV10-3 with TRBJ2-1, with 8 bases matching TRBD2. V was clipped by 5 bases and J by 5 bases; unmatched bases: 11. CDR3 length: 16 residues. Germline lookup yields CDR1 ENHRY and CDR2 SYGVKD.

This clonotype was seen at least ten times. The rearrangement uses TRBV11-2 and TRBJ1-4; possible D gene TRBD1, 6 bases. V lost 3 bases to trimming and J lost 5 bases, with 10 bases between them. This CDR3 is 14 amino acids long. CDR1 SGHAT and CDR2 FQNNGV come from the germline V gene. In DNA, the CDR3 is TGTGCCAGCAGCTTCCGTGACAGGAATGAAAAACTGTTTTTT. Its protein product is CASSFRDRNEKLFF.

This clonotype has at least ten counts. The chain joins TRBV3-1 to TRBJ2-5; possibly TRBD2 for D (5 bases). Germline V gives CDR1 LGHDT, CDR2 YNNKEL (reference sequence). Trimming took off 4 bases at V and 9 bases at J, with 21 bases between the two ends. CDR3 size: 15 residues. As DNA, the CDR3 is TGTGCCAGCAGCCCGCGTATGAGCTGGTCGGAGGCCCAGTACTTC. As protein: CASSPRMSWSEAQYF.

J is TRBJ2-7 and V is TRBV12-3 or TRBV12-4; the D call may be TRBD1 or TRBD2 (5 bases each). The CDR3 is 14 amino acids. Trimming removed 4 bases from V and 2 bases from J, with 12 bases in between. The CDR3 loop is CASSSEQGPYEQYF. For the CDR3, the DNA is TGTGCCAGCAGTTCGGAGCAGGGACCCTACGAGCAGTACTTC.

This clonotype was counted at least ten times. The chain employs TRBV11-2 and TRBJ2-1; D might be TRBD2 (6 bases). Between the trimmed V and J ends, which lost 5 bases and 5 bases, there was a span of 22 bases. Germline lookup yields CDR1 SGHAT and CDR2 FQNNGV. This CDR3 region has 17 residues. The CDR3 here is CASSLPLHRLGNNEQFF. The CDR3 DNA is TGTGCCAGCAGCCTTCCACTCCACAGACTAGGAAACAATGAGCAGTTCTTC.

This clonotype has a count of ten or more. The chain uses TRBV5-1 and TRBJ2-2; no clear D. There are 13 residues in the CDR3. Trimming left V 4 bases short and J 8 bases short, with 12 bases between. Germline-derived CDR1 and CDR2 are SGHRS and YFSETQ. CDR3 sequence: CASSPAEAGELFF. CDR3 nucleotides: TGCGCCAGCAGCCCCGCAGAGGCAGGGGAGCTGTTTTTT.

This clonotype was counted many times. This sequence joins TRBV11-2 and TRBJ1-1; D call uncertain. This CDR3 region has 15 residues. The V gene's germline CDR1 is SGHAT and CDR2 FQNNGV. The germline V and J ends were trimmed by 0 bases and 1 base, with 9 bases remaining between them. The DNA of the CDR3 is TGTGCCAGCAGCTTAGAGGCGGGAGGGAACACTGAAGCTTTCTTT. Its protein is CASSLEAGGNTEAFF.

This clonotype was seen at least ten times. V is TRBV7-3 and J is TRBJ2-3; 8 bases fit TRBD2. The CDR3 is made up of 15 amino acids. The V gene's germline CDR1 is SGHTA and CDR2 FQGTGA. Trimming at V came to 1 base and at J to 4 bases, leaving 4 bases not matched to a gene. The CDR3 is CASSLNRGRSDTQYF. The CDR3 DNA reads TGTGCCAGCAGCTTAAATCGCGGGAGGTCAGATACGCAGTATTTT.

CDR3 residues: CASSFRLRWAYEQYF. The CDR3 DNA follows: TGTGCCAGCAGTTTCAGACTGAGGTGGGCCTACGAGCAGTACTTC. The rearrangement uses TRBV6-1 and TRBJ2-7; D is ambiguous. The CDR3 has 15 amino acids. Trimming stripped 5 bases from V and 2 bases from J, with 16 bases between. Germline CDR1 and CDR2: MNHNS and SASEGT.

The chain employs TRBV12-3 or TRBV12-4 and TRBJ1-1; possible D gene TRBD1, 5 bases. Trimming cost V 5 bases and J 1 base, with 14 bases left between them. The CDR3 length is 15 residues. The CDR3 DNA follows: TGTGCCAGCAGTCCCCGACAGCTTTCGAACACTGAAGCTTTCTTT. Its protein product is CASSPRQLSNTEAFF.

This clonotype was counted at least ten times. The V call is TRBV19, the J call TRBJ1-6; 7 bases map to TRBD1. Trimming cost V 6 bases and J 6 bases; bases outside gene matches: 8. The CDR3 loop spans 15 amino acids. Germline-derived CDR1 and CDR2 are LNHDA and SQIVND (reference sequence). CDR3 DNA: TGTGCCAGTAGAACGGACAGGTCCGGTAATTCACCCCTCCACTTT. Protein sequence: CASRTDRSGNSPLHF. The whole variable domain, filled in from reference TRBV19 and TRBJ1-6, reads DGGITQSPKYLFRKEGQNVTLSCEQNLNHDAMYWYRQDPGQGLRLIYYSQIVNDFQKGDIAEGYSVSREKKESFPLTVTSAQKNPTAFYLCASRTDRSGNSPLHFGNGTRLTVT.

This chain links TRBV4-1 with TRBJ1-6, with TRBD1 identical over 7 bases. CDR1 MGHRA and CDR2 YSYEKL come from the germline V gene. Losses at the gene ends were 0 bases for V and 7 bases for J; bases not matched to a gene: 9. The CDR3 has 17 amino acids. The CDR3 region is CASSQERQGPGNSPLHF. The DNA of the CDR3 is TGCGCCAGCAGCCAAGAGAGACAGGGCCCGGGGAATTCACCCCTCCACTTT.

This clonotype showed up many times. The rearrangement uses TRBV5-5 and TRBJ2-5; 7 bases are a match to TRBD2. J was trimmed by 4 bases and V by 0 bases; bases with no gene match: 6. CDR1 is SGHKS and CDR2 is YYEKEE in the germline V gene (reference sequence). This CDR3 has 15 amino acids. CDR3 coding DNA: TGTGCCAGCAGCTTGGACCGCGGGGAGGGAGAGACCCAGTACTTC. Protein product: CASSLDRGEGETQYF.

Many counts were recorded for this clonotype. The chain combines TRBV3-1 with TRBJ2-3; 12 bases match TRBD2. The CDR3 runs 20 residues. J lost 5 bases, V lost 0 bases, and 15 bases had no gene match. CDR1 is LGHDT, CDR2 YNNKEL, per germline (reference sequence). The DNA for the CDR3 is TGTGCCAGCAGCCAAGATCCCGCGCTAGCGGGGGGGTTGCGCGGAGATACGCAGTATTTT. Its protein is CASSQDPALAGGLRGDTQYF.

This clonotype has a handful of counts. The CDR3 sequence: CASSVSSGAYNEQFF. CDR3 nucleotides: TGTGCCAGCAGCGTTTCTAGCGGGGCGTACAATGAGCAGTTCTTC. This rearrangement joins TRBV9 to TRBJ2-1; TRBD2 matches 9 bases. J was trimmed by 4 bases and V by 2 bases; bases with no gene match: 4. This CDR3 comprises 15 residues. CDR1 is SGDLS and CDR2 is YYNGEE in the germline V gene.

J is TRBJ2-3 and V is TRBV7-2, with D perhaps TRBD1 or TRBD2 (5 bases each). The CDR3 runs to 16 residues. Germline CDR1 is SGHTA and CDR2 is FQGNSA. Trimming took off 5 bases at V and 0 bases at J, with 15 bases between the two ends. CDR3 protein: CASSKRSGRSTDTQYF. The CDR3 DNA sequence: TGTGCCAGCAGCAAGAGATCGGGACGAAGCACAGATACGCAGTATTTT.

This clonotype was counted a few times. The chain recombines TRBV13 with TRBJ2-7, with TRBD2 matching over 13 bases. This CDR3 spans 16 amino acids. Germline V lookup: CDR1 PRHDT, CDR2 FYEKMQ (reference sequence). Trimming removed 5 bases from V and 0 bases from J; junction bases left unmatched: 4. For the CDR3, the DNA is TGTGCCAGCAGCCCCCGGACTAGCGGGAGCTCCTACGAGCAGTACTTC. Residues: CASSPRTSGSSYEQYF. The whole variable domain, filled in from reference TRBV13 and TRBJ2-7, reads AAGVIQSPRHLIKEKRETATLKCYPIPRHDTVYWYQQGPGQDPQFLISFYEKMQSDKGSIPDRFSAQQFSDYHSELNMSSLELGDSALYFCASSPRTSGSSYEQYFGPGTRLTVT.

This clonotype showed up many times. V is TRBV13 and J is TRBJ2-7, with D unresolved. The CDR3 runs to 14 residues. V lost 5 bases and J 0 bases, leaving 11 bases between the germline ends. CDR1 and CDR2 from the germline V gene are PRHDT and FYEKMQ (reference sequence). CDR3 region: CASSIGRSSYEQYF. In nucleotides, the CDR3 is TGTGCCAGCAGCATCGGACGGAGCTCCTACGAGCAGTACTTC.

This clonotype was recorded a few times. This CDR3 is CASSLWGASGTEAFF. In DNA, the CDR3 is TGTGCCAGCAGTTTATGGGGGGCCTCGGGCACTGAAGCTTTCTTT. This rearrangement joins TRBV27 to TRBJ1-1; D may be TRBD1 (6 bases). Germline V gene sequence: CDR1 MNHEY, CDR2 SMNVEV (reference sequence). Trimming removed 1 base at V and 4 bases at J, with 13 bases between. The CDR3 length is 15 residues.

The chain is built from TRBV2 and TRBJ1-6, with D maybe TRBD1 (5 bases). The CDR3 loop spans 18 amino acids. Per germline, CDR1 SNHLY and CDR2 FYNNEI. Trimming took off 6 bases at V and 7 bases at J, with 25 bases between the two ends. This CDR3 is CASRDGRGPKAPNSPLHF. DNA of the CDR3: TGTGCCAGCAGAGATGGCCGGGGCCCCAAAGCCCCAAATTCACCCCTCCACTTT.

This clonotype was seen ten or more times. The chain employs TRBV5-1 and TRBJ2-7; 9 positions agree with TRBD2. CDR1 is SGHRS and CDR2 is YFSETQ in the germline V gene. CDR3 size: 14 residues. With V trimmed by 7 bases and J by 6 bases, 11 bases remained unmatched. The CDR3 protein is CASRLAGAVGEQYF. CDR3 nucleotides: TGCGCCAGCCGATTAGCGGGAGCGGTCGGCGAGCAGTACTTC.

This clonotype was observed a few times. A read error may explain this, as a much larger clone is one base away. This chain links TRBV12-3 or TRBV12-4 with TRBJ1-5; TRBD1 aligns across 8 bases. Trimming at V came to 6 bases and at J to 6 bases, leaving 10 bases not matched to a gene. CDR3 length: 15 amino acids. CDR3 coding DNA: TGTGCCAGCAGCTCCAGACAGGGGCAGTTTCAGCCCCAGCATTTT. This codes for CASSSRQGQFQPQHF.

CDR3 DNA: TGTGCCAGCAGCCCCCGGGACAGGGTAATGGATACGCAGTATTTT. Its protein is CASSPRDRVMDTQYF. V usage is TRBV7-3 and J usage is TRBJ2-3, with 9 bases matching TRBD1. The V gene's germline CDR1 is SGHTA and CDR2 FQGTGA. With 5 bases clipped from V and 6 bases from J, the junction kept 9 bases outside the gene matches. The CDR3 is 15 amino acids.

This clonotype was counted at least ten times. Germline is not matched at one junction end, which may reflect a read error. The chain couples TRBV5-1 to TRBJ2-7; 7 bases align to TRBD1. There are 13 residues in the CDR3. The germline V gene encodes CDR1 SGHRS and CDR2 YFSETQ. The CDR3 here is CASSPRGSYEQYF. The CDR3 nucleotides read TGTGCCAGCTCCCCCAGGGGGAGCTACGAGCAGTACTTC.

This clonotype was recorded at least ten times. J is TRBJ1-3 and V is TRBV12-3 or TRBV12-4; 7 bases line up with TRBD1. This CDR3 has 19 residues. The V gene end was trimmed by 5 bases and the J gene end by 0 bases; junction bases not matched to a gene: 16. CDR3 DNA: TGTGCCAGCAGTCTGGTTACAGGGGCAGTGGAAACCTCTGGAAACACCATATATTTT. Translation: CASSLVTGAVETSGNTIYF.

In this sample, this clonotype turned up many times. The rearrangement joins TRBV6-1 to TRBJ1-1; D remains unclear. In germline, CDR1 is MNHNS, CDR2 SASEGT. V was trimmed by 6 bases and J by 2 bases, leaving 4 bases between them. The CDR3 has 11 amino acids. The CDR3 nucleotides read TGTGCCAGCAGGGCTAACACTGAAGCTTTCTTT. It translates to CASRANTEAFF.